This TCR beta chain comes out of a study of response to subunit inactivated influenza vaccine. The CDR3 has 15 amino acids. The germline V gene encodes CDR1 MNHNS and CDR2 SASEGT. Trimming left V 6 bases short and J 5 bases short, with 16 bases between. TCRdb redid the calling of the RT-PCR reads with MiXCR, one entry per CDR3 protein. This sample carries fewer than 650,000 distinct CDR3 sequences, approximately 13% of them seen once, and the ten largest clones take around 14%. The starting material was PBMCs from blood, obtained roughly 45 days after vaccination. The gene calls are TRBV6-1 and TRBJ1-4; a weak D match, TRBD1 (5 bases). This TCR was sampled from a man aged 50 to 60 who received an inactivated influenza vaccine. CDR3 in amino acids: CASSRAGVLNEKLFF. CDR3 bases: TGTGCCAGCAGCCGAGCGGGGGTATTGAATGAAAAACTGTTTTTT.